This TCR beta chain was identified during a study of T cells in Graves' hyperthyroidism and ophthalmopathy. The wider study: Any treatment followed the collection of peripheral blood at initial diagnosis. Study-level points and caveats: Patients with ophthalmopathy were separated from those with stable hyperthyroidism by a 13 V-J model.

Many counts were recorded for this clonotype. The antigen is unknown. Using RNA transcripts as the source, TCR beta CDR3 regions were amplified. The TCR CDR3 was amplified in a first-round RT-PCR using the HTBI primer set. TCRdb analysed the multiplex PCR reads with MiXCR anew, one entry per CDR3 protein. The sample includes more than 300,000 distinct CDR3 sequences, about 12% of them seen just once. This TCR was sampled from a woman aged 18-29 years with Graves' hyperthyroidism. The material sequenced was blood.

CDR3 sequence (DNA): TGTGCCAGCCGACAGGGGCAAAACACTGAAGCTTTCTTT. Amino acid sequence: CASRQGQNTEAFF. J is TRBJ1-1 and V is TRBV2; 8 bases are shared with TRBD1. Unmatched junction bases numbered 4, after V lost 8 bases and J lost 2 bases. This CDR3 comprises 13 residues. Germline lookup yields CDR1 SNHLY and CDR2 FYNNEI.